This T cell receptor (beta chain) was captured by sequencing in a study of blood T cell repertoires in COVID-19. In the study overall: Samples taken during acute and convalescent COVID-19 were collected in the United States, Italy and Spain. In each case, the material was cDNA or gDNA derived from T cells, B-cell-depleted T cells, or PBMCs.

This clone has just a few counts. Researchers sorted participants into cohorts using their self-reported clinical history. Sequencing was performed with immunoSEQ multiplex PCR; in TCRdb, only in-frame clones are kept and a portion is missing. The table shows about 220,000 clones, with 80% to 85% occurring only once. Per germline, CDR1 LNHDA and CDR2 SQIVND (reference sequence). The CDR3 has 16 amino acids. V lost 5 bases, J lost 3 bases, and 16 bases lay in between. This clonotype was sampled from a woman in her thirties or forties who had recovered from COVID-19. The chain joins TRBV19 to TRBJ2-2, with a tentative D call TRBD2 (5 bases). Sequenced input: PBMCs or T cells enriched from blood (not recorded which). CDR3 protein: CASSSGLSGYTGELFF. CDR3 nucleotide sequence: TGTGCCAGTAGTTCTGGACTGTCGGGGTACACCGGGGAGCTGTTTTTT.